The 25 T cell receptor beta chains listed next were all sequenced from one sample in a study of blood T cell repertoires in COVID-19. Profiling relied on immunoSEQ multiplex PCR, and the TCRdb table lists in-frame clones only, not all of them. Altogether more than 350,000 clones are present, approximately 92% being singletons, with the ten largest covering 1%. Input material: PBMCs or T cells enriched from blood (not recorded which). The receptors shown here come from a man younger than 35 who had recovered from COVID-19.

This clone has only one observation. The chain employs TRBV28 and TRBJ1-2; D ambiguous. The ends were cut back, 2 bases at V and 5 bases at J, with 9 bases in the middle. This CDR3 region has 13 residues. Germline V lookup: CDR1 MDHEN, CDR2 SYDVKM. CDR3 nucleotides: TGTGCCAGCAGTTTACTAAGCACTTATGGCTACACCTTC. Protein: CASSLLSTYGYTF.

The chain employs TRBV28 and TRBJ2-1, with D tentatively TRBD2 (6 bases). The V gene's germline CDR1 is MDHEN and CDR2 SYDVKM. Trimming took 5 bases from V and 5 from J, leaving 13 bases between them. The CDR3 contains 14 residues. The CDR3 DNA follows: TGTGCCAGCAGTCTCGGACTACCGAACAATGAGCAGTTCTTC. It yields the protein CASSLGLPNNEQFF.

The gene calls are TRBV11-2 and TRBJ2-1, with D tentatively TRBD2 (5 bases). CDR3 length: 14 amino acids. CDR1 and CDR2 (germline): SGHAT, FQNNGV. Trimming shortened V by 3 bases and J by 10 bases, and 16 bases separated the two germline ends. CDR3 sequence: CASSLYPGENEQFF. CDR3 bases: TGTGCCAGCAGCTTGTACCCCGGGGAGAACGAGCAGTTCTTC.

The chain recombines TRBV3-1 (or the pseudogene TRBV3-2) with TRBJ1-1, with D possibly being TRBD1 (6 bases). V lost 1 base and J 4 bases, leaving 13 bases between the germline ends. CDR3 length: 15 residues. Germline V gene sequence: CDR1 LGHDT, CDR2 YNNKEL (reference sequence). Written as DNA, the CDR3 is TGTGCCAGCAGCCAAGGGCGGGCAGGGGCCACTGAAGCTTTCTTT. Its translation is CASSQGRAGATEAFF.

The CDR3: CASRLGQISLGNTIYF. The DNA of the CDR3 is TGTGCCAGCAGATTGGGACAGATCTCGTTGGGTAACACCATATATTTT. The genes are TRBV2 and TRBJ1-3; TRBD1 aligns across 7 bases. Germline CDR1 and CDR2: SNHLY and FYNNEI. Trimming at V came to 6 bases and at J to 7 bases, leaving 15 bases not matched to a gene. The CDR3 is 16 amino acids.

This clone was recorded only once. The J gene is TRBJ2-7, the V gene TRBV6-1; tentative D call: TRBD1 (6 bases). This CDR3 is 14 amino acids long. CDR1 is MNHNS, CDR2 SASEGT, per germline. V dropped 3 bases and J dropped 9 bases, with 18 bases sitting between them. The CDR3 bases are TGTGCCAGCAGTGATAACAGGGCCGGAGGATTGCAGTACTTC. Translation: CASSDNRAGGLQYF.

This sequence joins TRBV5-5 and TRBJ2-7; D may be TRBD1 (6 bases). Germline V gene lookup returns CDR1 SGHKS and CDR2 YYEKEE (reference sequence). The CDR3 totals 14 residues. V lost 2 bases, J lost 1 base, and 10 bases lay in between. The CDR3 loop reads CASSFTGMSYEQYF. CDR3 coding DNA: TGTGCCAGCAGCTTTACAGGGATGTCCTACGAGCAGTACTTC.

The CDR3 DNA is TGTGCCAGCACCCCCCGGGCTAGCGGGAGAACCGAGCAGTACTTC. Translation gives CASTPRASGRTEQYF. V is TRBV6-5 and J is TRBJ2-7; 10 bases agree with TRBD2. The V gene's germline CDR1 is MNHEY and CDR2 SVGAGI. Unmatched junction bases numbered 12, after V lost 7 bases and J lost 6 bases. The CDR3 runs to 15 residues.

This clone was recorded a few times. The gene calls are TRBV29-1 and TRBJ1-1; D is uncertain. Trimming removed 4 bases at V and 0 bases at J, with 6 bases between. Germline lookup yields CDR1 SQVTM and CDR2 ANQGSEA. The CDR3 sequence is 12 residues long. CDR3 nucleotides: TGCAGCGTTGTCCGGTTGAACACTGAAGCTTTCTTT. It translates to CSVVRLNTEAFF.

This chain links TRBV27 with TRBJ1-1; 10 bases match TRBD1. The germline gives CDR1 MNHEY, CDR2 SMNVEV (reference sequence). Losses at the gene ends were 5 bases for V and 1 base for J; bases not matched to a gene: 13. The CDR3 spans 18 residues. CDR3 amino acids: CASSRWDPGQGRNTEAFF. DNA for the CDR3: TGTGCCAGCAGTCGTTGGGACCCGGGACAGGGGCGGAACACTGAAGCTTTCTTT.

V is TRBV5-1 and J is TRBJ1-3, with D perhaps TRBD1 (5 bases). Trimming removed 4 bases at V and 0 bases at J, with 11 bases between. The CDR3 loop spans 15 amino acids. Germline values: CDR1 SGHRS, CDR2 YFSETQ. The CDR3 bases are TGCGCCAGCAGCCAGGGCCAGATCTCTGGAAACACCATATATTTT. Its translation: CASSQGQISGNTIYF.

This chain uses TRBV6-1 with TRBJ1-1, with D perhaps TRBD1 (6 bases). The CDR3 has 15 residues. Germline V lookup: CDR1 MNHNS, CDR2 SASEGT. The V gene lost 3 bases and the J gene lost 4 bases, with 15 bases spanning the gap. CDR3 region: CASSEASQGPTEAFF. CDR3 DNA: TGTGCCAGCAGTGAGGCTTCACAGGGCCCCACTGAAGCTTTCTTT.

CDR3 nucleotide sequence: TGTGCCAGCACCACCCGCCGGACAGAAAGGGGCGGGGAGCTGTTTTTT. The encoded protein is CASTTRRTERGGELFF. The gene calls are TRBV6-6 and TRBJ2-2, with D possibly being TRBD1 (6 bases). CDR3 length equals 16 residues. V was shortened by 7 bases and J by 7 bases, with 22 bases between the two germline ends. CDR1 is MNHNY and CDR2 is SVGAGI in the germline V gene (reference sequence).

The rearrangement links TRBV28 to TRBJ2-7, with 9 nucleotides matching TRBD1. V lost 2 bases, J lost 11 bases, and 16 bases stayed unmatched. Germline V CDR1 and CDR2: MDHEN, SYDVKM. This CDR3 has 16 residues. CDR3 sequence reads: CASSLGLRDRAASEYF. The DNA of the CDR3 is TGTGCCAGCAGTTTAGGGTTGCGGGACAGGGCTGCCAGCGAGTACTTC.

CDR3 nucleotide sequence: TGTGCCAGCAGTTACCCCGGACTAGCGCATGGGATACATACGCAGTATTTT. Protein product: CASSYPGLAHGIHTQYF. The chain recombines TRBV28 with TRBJ2-3, with TRBD2 matching 9 bases. After removal of 4 bases from V and 7 bases from J, the junction contained 15 bases not matched to a gene. Germline CDR1 is MDHEN and CDR2 is SYDVKM. The CDR3 runs 17 residues.

The chain is built from TRBV27 and TRBJ1-2; 7 nucleotides match TRBD1. The CDR3 runs 16 residues. Germline V gene sequence: CDR1 MNHEY, CDR2 SMNVEV (reference sequence). With 5 bases clipped from V and 2 bases from J, the junction kept 11 bases outside the gene matches. CDR3 in DNA: TGTGCCAGCAGTCCGAAACCGACAGGGAGGAACTATGGCTACACCTTC. It codes for CASSPKPTGRNYGYTF.

V gene TRBV5-1 combines with J gene TRBJ2-1, with TRBD2 matching 10 bases. The CDR3 is made up of 14 amino acids. V shed 7 bases, J shed 2 bases, and the junction held 3 bases outside the gene matches. Germline V gene sequence: CDR1 SGHRS, CDR2 YFSETQ. This CDR3 is CASGSGGAYNEQFF. CDR3 coding DNA: TGCGCCAGCGGCAGCGGGGGGGCCTACAATGAGCAGTTCTTC. Looking up the rest from reference TRBV5-1 and TRBJ2-1 gives the full variable domain: KAGVTQTPRYLIKTRGQQVTLSCSPISGHRSVSWYQQTPGQGLQFLFEYFSETQRNKGNFPGRFSGRQFSNSRSEMNVSTLELGDSALYLCASGSGGAYNEQFFGPGTRLTVL.

The chain recombines TRBV7-2 with TRBJ2-7; tentatively, D is TRBD2 (5 bases). V was shortened by 4 bases and J by 6 bases, with 19 bases between the two germline ends. This CDR3 is 15 amino acids long. CDR1 is SGHTA, CDR2 FQGNSA, per germline. This CDR3 is CASSSKPPLAVEQYF. The CDR3, as DNA: TGTGCCAGCAGCTCCAAACCCCCGCTAGCAGTCGAGCAGTACTTC.

The rearrangement joins TRBV27 to TRBJ2-7; maybe TRBD2 (6 bases). Germline assignment: CDR1 MNHEY and CDR2 SMNVEV (reference sequence). With 5 bases removed from V and 2 bases from J, the gap between germline ends came to 13 bases. This CDR3 spans 14 amino acids. CDR3 loop: CASSPRASAYEQYF. CDR3 nucleotides: TGTGCCAGCAGTCCTCGTGCTAGCGCCTACGAGCAGTACTTC.

The chain is built from TRBV14 and TRBJ2-7; 12 nucleotides match TRBD2. V gave up 4 bases and J gave up 2 bases; unmatched junction bases: 6. Germline CDR1 is SGHDN and CDR2 is FVKESK. The CDR3 is made up of 16 amino acids. CDR3 bases: TGTGCCAGCAGCCGCGGGACTAGCGGGCGACCCTACGAGCAGTACTTC. Amino acid sequence: CASSRGTSGRPYEQYF.

The chain is built from TRBV3-1 (or the pseudogene TRBV3-2) and TRBJ2-5, with no clear D. The V end was cut by 7 bases, the J end by 3 bases, with 15 bases between. The CDR3 is 14 amino acids. Germline-derived CDR1 and CDR2 are LGHDT and YNNKEL (reference sequence). The CDR3 loop is CASKSSSWEETQYF. CDR3 bases: TGTGCCAGCAAATCTTCTAGTTGGGAAGAGACCCAGTACTTC.

The J gene is TRBJ1-5, the V gene TRBV7-8; TRBD1 aligns across 7 bases. Unmatched junction bases numbered 10, after V lost 2 bases and J lost 3 bases. CDR3 length: 17 amino acids. Germline V gives CDR1 SGHVS, CDR2 FQNEAQ. For the CDR3, the DNA is TGTGCCAGCAGCTTAAACGAACAGGGGAGGAACAATCAGCCCCAGCATTTT. Translated: CASSLNEQGRNNQPQHF. Using reference TRBV7-8 and TRBJ1-5 for the parts outside the CDR3, the full variable domain is GAGVSQSPRYKVAKRGQDVALRCDPISGHVSLFWYQQALGQGPEFLTYFQNEAQLDKSGLPSDRFFAERPEGSVSTLKIQRTQQEDSAVYLCASSLNEQGRNNQPQHFGDGTRLSIL.

The chain couples TRBV18 to TRBJ1-2; D unclear. From germline, CDR1 is KGHSH and CDR2 LQKENI. This CDR3 contains 14 residues. The germline V and J ends were trimmed by 2 bases and 3 bases, with 10 bases remaining between them. The CDR3 reads CASSPAVKYYGYTF. The CDR3 DNA is TGTGCCAGCTCACCAGCAGTAAAGTACTATGGCTACACCTTC.

This rearrangement joins TRBV11-2 to TRBJ1-2; TRBD1 agrees at 9 bases. Per the germline V gene, CDR1 is SGHAT and CDR2 is FQNNGV. The CDR3 spans 15 residues. V lost 0 bases and J lost 4; bases outside the gene matches: 3. The CDR3 DNA reads TGTGCCAGCAGCTTAGAACAGGGGGCCAGCTATGGCTACACCTTC. Translation gives CASSLEQGASYGYTF. Drawing the rest from reference TRBV11-2 and TRBJ1-2, the complete variable domain is EAGVAQSPRYKIIEKRQSVAFWCNPISGHATLYWYQQILGQGPKLLIQFQNNGVVDDSQLPKDRFSAERLKGVDSTLKIQPAKLEDSAVYLCASSLEQGASYGYTFGSGTRLTVV.

The chain recombines TRBV19 with TRBJ1-5; D perhaps matches TRBD1 (5 bases). Deletions cut 3 bases from V and 7 bases from J, with 13 bases between. Germline CDR1 LNHDA, CDR2 SQIVND (reference sequence). The CDR3 sequence is 14 residues long. The CDR3 DNA reads TGTGCCAGTAGTATCCAGGGCGTGGGACAGCCCCAGCATTTT. This gives the protein CASSIQGVGQPQHF. The full variable domain, in which reference TRBV19 and TRBJ1-5 provide the parts outside the CDR3, is DGGITQSPKYLFRKEGQNVTLSCEQNLNHDAMYWYRQDPGQGLRLIYYSQIVNDFQKGDIAEGYSVSREKKESFPLTVTSAQKNPTAFYLCASSIQGVGQPQHFGDGTRLSIL.